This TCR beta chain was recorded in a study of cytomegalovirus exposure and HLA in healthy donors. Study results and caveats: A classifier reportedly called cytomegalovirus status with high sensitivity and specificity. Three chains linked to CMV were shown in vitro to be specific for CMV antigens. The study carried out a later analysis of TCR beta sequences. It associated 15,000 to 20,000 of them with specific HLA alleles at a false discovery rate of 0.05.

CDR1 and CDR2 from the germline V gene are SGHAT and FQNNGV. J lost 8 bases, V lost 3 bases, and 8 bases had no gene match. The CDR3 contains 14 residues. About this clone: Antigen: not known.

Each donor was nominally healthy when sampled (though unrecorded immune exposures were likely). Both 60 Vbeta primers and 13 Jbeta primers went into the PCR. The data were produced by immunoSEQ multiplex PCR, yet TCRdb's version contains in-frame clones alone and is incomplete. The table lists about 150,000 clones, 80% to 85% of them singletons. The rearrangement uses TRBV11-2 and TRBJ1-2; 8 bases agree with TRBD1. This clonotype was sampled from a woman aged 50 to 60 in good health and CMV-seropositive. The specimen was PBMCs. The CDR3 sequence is CASSFQQGAEGYTF. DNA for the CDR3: TGTGCCAGCAGCTTCCAGCAGGGGGCCGAGGGCTACACCTTC.